Presented here are 6 T cell receptor beta chains from one specimen sequenced in a study of CD8+CD57+ T cells in acquired aplastic anemia. Genomic DNA acted as the template from which TCR beta VDJ combination and CDR3 sequence profiling were carried out. TCRdb passed the reads through MiXCR, listing each CDR3 protein once. The table records 150,000 to 180,000 distinct CDR3 sequences, roughly 49% of them present only once. Individuals selected for sequencing had exhibited CD8+CD57+ cell expansion on flow cytometry. Specimen: sorted CD4+, CD8+, or CD8+CD57+ T cells (not recorded which) from PBMCs. The source is a human donor with aplastic anemia.

The chain uses TRBV13 and TRBJ1-2; D not certain. CDR1 PRHDT and CDR2 FYEKMQ come from the germline V gene (reference sequence). Deletions cut 6 bases from V and 4 bases from J, with 24 bases between. The CDR3 loop spans 17 amino acids. The CDR3 reads CASSPRSGRHSTYGYTF. CDR3 DNA sequence: TGTGCCAGCAGTCCCCGTTCGGGGAGACATAGTACCTATGGCTACACCTTC. The variable domain in full, with the rest retrieved from reference TRBV13 and TRBJ1-2, is AAGVIQSPRHLIKEKRETATLKCYPIPRHDTVYWYQQGPGQDPQFLISFYEKMQSDKGSIPDRFSAQQFSDYHSELNMSSLELGDSALYFCASSPRSGRHSTYGYTFGSGTRLTVV.

This rearrangement joins TRBV20-1 to TRBJ1-1, with 8 nucleotides matching TRBD1. There are 12 residues in the CDR3. Losses at the gene ends were 6 bases for V and 6 bases for J; bases not matched to a gene: 6. Germline CDR1 is DFQATT and CDR2 is SNEGSKA (reference sequence). CDR3 nucleotides: TGCAGTGCCTGGGACAGGAAGGCTGAAGCTTTCTTT. Residues: CSAWDRKAEAFF.

This clonotype was seen ten or more times. The chain combines TRBV10-3 with TRBJ1-3; a weak D match, TRBD1 (5 bases). The V end was cut by 6 bases, the J end by 1 base, with 13 bases between. Germline CDR1 ENHRY, CDR2 SYGVKD. This CDR3 is 15 amino acids long. This chain's CDR3 is CAIRQGGGSGNTIYF. The DNA for the CDR3 is TGTGCCATCAGGCAGGGTGGAGGATCTGGAAACACCATATATTTT.

The gene calls are TRBV5-1 and TRBJ2-3; D possibly corresponds to TRBD1 (6 bases). This CDR3 spans 15 amino acids. Looked up from germline, CDR1 is SGHRS and CDR2 is YFSETQ. V lost 2 bases, J lost 3 bases, and 13 bases lay in between. In DNA form, the CDR3 reads TGCGCCAGCAGCTTAGGGGGTATCAGGACAGATACGCAGTATTTT. Its protein is CASSLGGIRTDTQYF.

This chain connects TRBV29-1 to TRBJ1-2; 9 nucleotides line up with TRBD1. Germline loops: CDR1 SQVTM, CDR2 ANQGSEA. There are 14 residues in the CDR3. V lost 5 bases and J lost 5; bases outside the gene matches: 9. The CDR3 sequence is CSVSTDRGKYGYTF. The CDR3 DNA sequence: TGCAGCGTTAGCACCGACAGGGGGAAATATGGCTACACCTTC.

V and J are TRBV6-5 and TRBJ1-2, with 11 bases fitting TRBD1. The V and J ends lost 4 bases and 12 bases, in that order; junction bases with no gene match: 13. The germline CDR1 and CDR2 sequences are MNHEY and SVGAGI. There are 15 residues in the CDR3. The DNA of the CDR3 is TGTGCCAGCAGTTGGACAGGGGGCCTGAGCTCTGGAAACACCTTC. Its translation: CASSWTGGLSSGNTF.